Below, one T cell receptor beta chain is given with its context. Its target antigen remains unknown. Nothing much larger sits one base from this clone, and base qualities are not available. Participants in the prospective study were aged 18 to 89 years, lived in about two dozen United States geographic areas, and enrolled through a virtual design. In the prospective study, cohorts were assigned on the basis of participant-reported clinical history obtained from a screening survey and a study questionnaire. For ImmuneRACE Cohort 3, a participant was defined as recovered based on two consecutive negative NP/OP PCR tests, clearance by a healthcare professional, or resolution of symptoms. In the prospective study, mobile phlebotomists collected whole blood, serum and a nasopharyngeal or oropharyngeal swab from each participant. Additional blood draws and questionnaires over an approximately 2-month period could optionally be provided by prospective study participants. Before DNA extraction, prospective study blood samples were shipped either frozen or at room temperature.

This sample is part of a study of blood T cell repertoires in COVID-19 (dated by TCRdb to 2018 to 2020). Notes on the research overall: Collaborator samples came from the United States, Italy and Spain and covered acute and convalescent phases of COVID-19. The material from the prospective study consisted of cDNA or gDNA derived from T cells, B-cell-depleted T cells, or PBMCs. Deeply sampled blood TCRbeta repertoires from subjects exposed to, actively infected with, or recovered from COVID-19 were included in the dataset. The repertoires were made available in a free public database intended to serve as a resource for research on the immune response to SARS-CoV-2. The samples were drawn from the first 160 participants of the ongoing ImmuneRACE study and from 1,254 subjects provided by 6 global collaborators. Nearly every sample came with metadata listing a de-identified subject ID, COVID-19 status, age in years and sex. Where HLA class I and class II types were available, the types were taken from metadata supplied by the sample provider, not from assay-based typing.

CDR1 is given as SGHNT and CDR2 as YENEEA, both from the germline V gene. The CDR3, cysteine through phenylalanine, is 13 amino acids long. CDR3 DNA is the only sequence kept; it has 39 bases, read in frame from the first base. V is shortened by 3 bases, J by 7 bases, and the region joining them spans 7 bases. The research as a whole found: The amount of clinical and demographic metadata varied by source and participant and was provided uncurated.

The immunoSEQ Assay, a bias-controlled multiplex PCR, was used to amplify TCRbeta CDR3 regions from genomic DNA. The authors processed their data as follows. The number of nucleated cells in each sample was estimated from the amplification of reference gene primers within the assay. To quantify the absolute abundance of each unique TCRbeta CDR3 rearrangement, sequence reads were collapsed and filtered. For each sample, productive Simpson clonality was calculated as the square root of Simpson's diversity index over productive rearrangements. The immuneACCESS repertoire file appears here via TCRdb, limited to in-frame rearrangements. These files lack a portion of the clones; in checked studies, under half of the deficit traces to unresolved V genes, and the cause of the others is not known. For V, J and clone size, that table is used; D and trimming come from the DNA. The table for this sample lists 300,000 to 350,000 clones; 80% to 90% of them were counted only once. The leading ten clones occupy around 2.1% of the sample.

Sequences were obtained from PBMCs or T cells enriched from blood (not recorded which). The chain links TRBV11-3 with TRBJ1-6; no D gene call is confident. This clonotype originated in a man younger than 40 who had recovered from COVID-19. The CDR3 here reads CASSFPLNSPLHF. The bases read TGTGCCAGCAGCTTCCCTTTGAATTCACCCCTCCACTTT.